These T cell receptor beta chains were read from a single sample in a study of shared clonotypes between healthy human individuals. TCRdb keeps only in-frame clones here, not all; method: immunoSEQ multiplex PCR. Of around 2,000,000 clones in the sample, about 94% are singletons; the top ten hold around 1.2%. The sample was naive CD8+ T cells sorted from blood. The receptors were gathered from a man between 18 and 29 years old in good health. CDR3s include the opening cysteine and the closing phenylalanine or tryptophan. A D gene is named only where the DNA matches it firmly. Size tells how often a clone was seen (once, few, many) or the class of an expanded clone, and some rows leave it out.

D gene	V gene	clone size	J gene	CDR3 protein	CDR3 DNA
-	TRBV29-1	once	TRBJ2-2	CSVDLAGMGGELFF	TGCAGCGTTGATTTGGCAGGGATGGGCGGGGAGCTGTTTTTT
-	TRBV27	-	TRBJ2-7	CASTPGAVAYEQYF	TGTGCCAGCACCCCCGGGGCGGTTGCCTACGAGCAGTACTTC
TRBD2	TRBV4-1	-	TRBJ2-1	CASSQVPGLDYNEQFF	TGCGCCAGCAGCCAAGTTCCGGGACTAGACTACAATGAGCAGTTCTTC
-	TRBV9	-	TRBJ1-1	CASSVAGYLNTEAFF	TGTGCCAGCAGCGTAGCGGGATATCTGAACACTGAAGCTTTCTTT
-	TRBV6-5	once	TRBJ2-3	CASSYGGAGTDTQYF	TGTGCCAGCAGTTACGGGGGAGCCGGCACAGATACGCAGTATTTT
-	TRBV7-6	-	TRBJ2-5	CASSLGSPETQYF	TGTGCCAGCAGCTTGGGTTCGCCAGAGACCCAGTACTTC
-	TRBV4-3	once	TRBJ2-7	CASSHAQGGFYEQYF	TGCGCCAGCAGCCACGCACAAGGCGGGTTCTACGAGCAGTACTTC
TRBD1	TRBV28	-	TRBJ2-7	CASSLFGTGMDEQYF	TGTGCCAGCAGTTTATTTGGGACAGGGATGGACGAGCAGTACTTC
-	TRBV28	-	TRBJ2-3	CASSRGESTDTQYF	TGTGCCAGCAGTCGCGGGGAGAGCACAGATACGCAGTATTTT
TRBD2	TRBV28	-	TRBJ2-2	CASSLFGLAGGVNTGELFF	TGTGCCAGCAGTTTATTTGGACTAGCGGGGGGCGTGAACACCGGGGAGCTGTTTTTT
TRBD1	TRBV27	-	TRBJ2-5	CASTFTGGMGTQYF	TGTGCCAGCACCTTCACAGGGGGTATGGGGACCCAGTACTTC
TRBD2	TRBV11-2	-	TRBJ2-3	CASSLLGAGGTDTQYF	TGTGCCAGCAGCTTACTGGGTGCGGGAGGAACAGATACGCAGTATTTT
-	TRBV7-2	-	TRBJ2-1	CASSAMDSNNEQFF	TGTGCCAGCAGCGCCATGGACTCGAACAATGAGCAGTTCTTC
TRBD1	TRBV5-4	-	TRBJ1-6	CASSHWDRSNSPLHF	TGTGCCAGCAGCCATTGGGACAGAAGTAATTCACCCCTCCACTTT
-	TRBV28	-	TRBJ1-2	CASSLSGLGIGGYTF	TGTGCCAGCAGTTTATCGGGTTTGGGTATTGGTGGCTACACCTTC
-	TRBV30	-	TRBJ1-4	CAWSVGSHGEKLFF	TGTGCCTGGAGTGTGGGCAGCCACGGAGAAAAACTGTTTTTT
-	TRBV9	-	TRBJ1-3	CASSVGGEFSGNTIYF	TGTGCCAGCAGCGTCGGCGGGGAGTTCTCTGGAAACACCATATATTTT
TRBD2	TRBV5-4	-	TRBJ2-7	CASSLETSGMSEQYF	TGTGCCAGCAGCTTGGAGACTAGCGGGATGAGCGAGCAGTACTTC
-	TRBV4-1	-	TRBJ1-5	CASSQGIYQPQHF	TGCGCCAGCAGCCAAGGAATTTATCAGCCCCAGCATTTT
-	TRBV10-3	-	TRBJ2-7	CAISGSGTYEQYF	TGTGCCATCAGTGGCTCAGGTACCTACGAGCAGTACTTC
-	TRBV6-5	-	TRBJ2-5	CASSKEREGGETQYF	TGTGCCAGTTCCAAAGAGCGGGAAGGGGGGGAGACCCAGTACTTC
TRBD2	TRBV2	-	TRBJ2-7	CASSDPAGTYEQYF	TGTGCCAGCAGTGACCCAGCGGGGACCTACGAGCAGTACTTC
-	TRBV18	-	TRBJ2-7	CASSPWDVPYEQYF	TGTGCCAGCTCACCTTGGGACGTACCCTACGAGCAGTACTTC
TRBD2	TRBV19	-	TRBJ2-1	CASSIEPPWTSGRSSYNEQFF	TGTGCCAGTAGTATAGAACCCCCTTGGACTAGCGGGAGGAGCTCCTACAATGAGCAGTTCTTC
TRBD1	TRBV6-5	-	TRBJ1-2	CASRIRDSNYGYTF	TGTGCCAGCAGAATAAGGGACAGTAACTATGGCTACACCTTC
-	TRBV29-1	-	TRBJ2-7	CSVNQGGVHF	TGCAGCGTTAACCAGGGTGGAGTACACTTC
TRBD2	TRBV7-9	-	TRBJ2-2	CASSDLGGSSTGELFF	TGTGCCAGCAGCGACCTTGGCGGGAGTAGTACCGGGGAGCTGTTTTTT
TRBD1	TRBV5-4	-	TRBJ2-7	CASSPQGLSSYEQYF	TGTGCCAGCAGCCCACAGGGGCTAAGTTCCTACGAGCAGTACTTC
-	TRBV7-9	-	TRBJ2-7	CASSLSPEQYF	TGTGCCAGCAGCTTATCACCAGAGCAGTACTTC
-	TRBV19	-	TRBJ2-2	CASSMAGNTGELFF	TGTGCCAGTAGTATGGCAGGGAACACCGGGGAGCTGTTTTTT
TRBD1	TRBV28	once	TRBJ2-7	CASSLGQGNYYEQYF	TGTGCCAGCAGCCTGGGACAGGGGAATTACTACGAGCAGTACTTC
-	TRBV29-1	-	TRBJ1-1	CSVGGANTEAFF	TGCAGCGTTGGGGGGGCGAACACTGAAGCTTTCTTT
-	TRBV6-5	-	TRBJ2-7	CASSPLLEAYEQYF	TGTGCCAGCAGTCCCTTATTGGAAGCCTACGAGCAGTACTTC
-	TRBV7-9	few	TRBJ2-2	CASSDLGIGELFF	TGTGCCAGTTCCGACCTCGGGATCGGGGAGCTGTTTTTT
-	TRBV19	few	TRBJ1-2	CAIHDWGYGYTF	TGTGCCATCCACGATTGGGGCTATGGCTACACCTTC
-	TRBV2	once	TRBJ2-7	CASSLDTTYEQYF	TGTGCCAGCAGTTTAGACACCACCTACGAGCAGTACTTC
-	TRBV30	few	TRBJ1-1	CAWSVGATEAFF	TGTGCCTGGAGTGTAGGGGCTACTGAAGCTTTCTTT
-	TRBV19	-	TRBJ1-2	CASDNKEANYGYTF	TGTGCCAGTGATAATAAGGAGGCTAACTATGGCTACACCTTC